These 31 T cell receptor beta chains share one sample of origin, sequenced in a study of identical twins. One entry per CDR3 protein results from TCRdb running MiXCR on the 5' RACE reads. Among about 690,000 distinct CDR3 sequences listed, about 20% were seen once. The data also belong to a second study, concerning T cells expressing NK-cell markers.

Sequencing used PBMCs. These receptors were collected from a woman younger than 35 in good health.

The gene calls are TRBV3-1 and TRBJ2-1; no clear D gene. The germline CDR1 and CDR2 sequences are LGHDT and YNNKEL (reference sequence). This CDR3 has 17 residues. V dropped 3 bases and J dropped 4 bases, with 19 bases sitting between them. The CDR3 nucleotides read TGTGCCAGCAGCCACAGGATCGGCGCCTCCGTTTACAATGAGCAGTTCTTC. Translation gives CASSHRIGASVYNEQFF.

This clonotype was recorded a few times. The V gene is TRBV12-3 or TRBV12-4, the J gene TRBJ2-4; 12 bases fit TRBD2. V dropped 5 bases and J dropped 7; count of bases not matched to a gene: 6. The length of the CDR3 is 15 residues. The CDR3 protein is CASSLLTSGGNIQYF. Here the CDR3 DNA reads TGTGCCAGCAGTCTACTGACTAGCGGGGGTAACATTCAGTACTTC.

CDR3 in DNA: TGCAGTGCTAGAGGTCCGGAAAACATTCAGTACTTC. This encodes CSARGPENIQYF. V usage is TRBV20-1 and J usage is TRBJ2-4; D is undetermined. The CDR3 is made up of 12 amino acids. Germline-derived CDR1 and CDR2 are DFQATT and SNEGSKA (reference sequence). V lost 1 base, J lost 5 bases, and 6 bases lay in between.

This clonotype was picked up a small number of times. The genes are TRBV10-3 and TRBJ2-1; 11 bases line up with TRBD2. The CDR3 is made up of 17 amino acids. V shed 6 bases and J 2 bases; nucleotides not matched to a gene: 9. In germline, CDR1 is ENHRY, CDR2 SYGVKD. The CDR3 loop is CAIRTSGTQGTYNEQFF. The CDR3 coding sequence is TGTGCCATCAGGACTAGCGGGACTCAAGGGACCTACAATGAGCAGTTCTTC.

This clonotype was seen a handful of times. This chain joins TRBV29-1 and TRBJ2-5; D unresolved. The CDR3 covers 11 residues. The V end lost 1 base, the J end lost 8 bases, and 8 bases lay between the germline ends. Per germline, CDR1 SQVTM and CDR2 ANQGSEA. The chain's CDR3 is CSVEGWGTQYF. CDR3 sequence (DNA): TGCAGCGTTGAAGGGTGGGGAACCCAGTACTTC.

In its sample, this clonotype was seen a few times. The V and J genes are TRBV27 and TRBJ1-3; TRBD1 is a possible D gene (5 bases). Per the germline V gene, CDR1 is MNHEY and CDR2 is SMNVEV (reference sequence). There are 14 residues in the CDR3. V lost 7 bases, J lost 1 base, and 11 bases lay in between. The CDR3 DNA reads TGTGCCAGCAAAAGCGGGGCTTCTGGAAACACCATATATTTT. It translates to CASKSGASGNTIYF.

The chain is built from TRBV20-1 and TRBJ1-2; 7 nucleotides line up with TRBD1. Trimming at V came to 0 bases and at J to 4 bases, leaving 14 bases not matched to a gene. This CDR3 contains 17 residues. The germline V gene encodes CDR1 DFQATT and CDR2 SNEGSKA (reference sequence). In DNA, the CDR3 is TGCAGTGCTAGAGATCCCGGACGACAGGGAGAATCCTATGGCTACACCTTC. Its translation: CSARDPGRQGESYGYTF.

This clonotype was detected many times. The genes are TRBV12-3 or TRBV12-4 and TRBJ2-7, with 9 bases identical to TRBD1. This CDR3 comprises 13 residues. J gave up 3 bases and V 6 bases, and 3 bases lay outside the gene matches. Written as DNA, the CDR3 is TGTGCCAGCAGCGGGGACAGGGTCTACGAGCAGTACTTC. Its translation is CASSGDRVYEQYF.

This chain joins TRBV12-3 or TRBV12-4 and TRBJ2-5, with 7 bases lining up with TRBD1. This CDR3 has 15 amino acids. V trimming: 4 bases; J trimming: 6 bases; junction bases outside the gene matches: 11. In DNA, the CDR3 is TGTGCCAGCAGTTCTACTTCGACAGGGTCAAAGACCCAGTACTTC. It codes for CASSSTSTGSKTQYF.

This clonotype was detected ten times or more. The J gene is TRBJ1-2, the V gene TRBV20-1; possible D gene TRBD1, 5 bases. Germline values: CDR1 DFQATT, CDR2 SNEGSKA (reference sequence). The V end was cut by 0 bases, the J end by 7 bases, with 21 bases between. The CDR3 runs to 16 residues. The DNA of the CDR3 is TGCAGTGCTAGAGATAGAATACGTCAGATTGGGGGTGGCTACACCTTC. This encodes CSARDRIRQIGGGYTF.

The genes are TRBV10-2 and TRBJ2-5; no reliable D call. This CDR3 region has 14 residues. CDR1 and CDR2 from the germline V gene are WSHSY and SAAADI. Trimming left V 5 bases short and J 5 bases short, with 15 bases between. CDR3 residues: CASSRARRSETQYF. The CDR3 nucleotides read TGCGCCAGCAGTCGCGCGAGAAGGAGCGAGACCCAGTACTTC.

V gene TRBV6-1 combines with J gene TRBJ2-1; TRBD2 is a possible D gene (5 bases). The CDR3 spans 15 residues. Germline V gene sequence: CDR1 MNHNS, CDR2 SASEGT. Trimming took off 7 bases at V and 2 bases at J, with 15 bases between the two ends. The CDR3 sequence: CASMGPAEAYNEQFF. CDR3 sequence (DNA): TGTGCCAGCATGGGTCCAGCGGAAGCCTACAATGAGCAGTTCTTC.

This chain uses TRBV30 with TRBJ2-7; D remains ambiguous. The CDR3 has 13 residues. V lost 2 bases, J lost 10 bases, and 18 bases lay in between. Looked up from germline, CDR1 is GTSNPN and CDR2 is SVGIG (reference sequence). CDR3 in amino acids: CAWSPLVYASQYF. The CDR3 DNA reads TGTGCCTGGAGTCCCTTGGTATATGCCTCCCAGTACTTC.

DNA for the CDR3: TGCGCCAGCAGCTTGCCTCAGGCCACCTACGAGCAGTACTTC. This sequence encodes CASSLPQATYEQYF. The chain joins TRBV5-1 to TRBJ2-7; D gene ambiguous. CDR1 and CDR2 from the germline V gene are SGHRS and YFSETQ. V was shortened by 1 base and J by 2 bases, with 10 bases between the two germline ends. This CDR3 comprises 14 residues.

The chain employs TRBV7-9 and TRBJ1-1, with D hard to call. The V gene's germline CDR1 is SEHNR and CDR2 FQNEAQ (reference sequence). CDR3 size: 13 residues. V gave up 1 base and J gave up 12 bases, with 15 bases separating them. The CDR3: CASSLGPGRLTFF. CDR3 bases: TGTGCCAGCAGCTTAGGTCCAGGACGATTGACTTTCTTT. Variable domain in full (rest from reference TRBV7-9 and TRBJ1-1): DTGVSQNPRHKITKRGQNVTFRCDPISEHNRLYWYRQTLGQGPEFLTYFQNEAQLEKSRLLSDRFSAERPKGSFSTLEIQRTEQGDSAMYLCASSLGPGRLTFFGQGTRLTVV.

V is TRBV12-3 or TRBV12-4 and J is TRBJ1-4; 9 bases align to TRBD1. The CDR3 is made up of 15 amino acids. J was trimmed by 8 bases and V by 8 bases; bases with no gene match: 12. CDR3: CASARDRVVAEKLFF. Written as DNA, the CDR3 is TGTGCCAGCGCACGGGACAGGGTAGTGGCGGAAAAACTGTTTTTT.

The chain recombines TRBV29-1 with TRBJ1-1; the D is unclear. CDR3 length: 11 residues. Germline V gives CDR1 SQVTM, CDR2 ANQGSEA. V lost 7 bases to trimming and J lost 0 bases, with 6 bases between them. The CDR3 DNA sequence: TGCAGCGACCGGATGAACACTGAAGCTTTCTTT. This sequence encodes CSDRMNTEAFF.

This clonotype was observed a few times. This rearrangement joins TRBV5-1 to TRBJ2-6; D call uncertain. The CDR3 length is 16 residues. The germline V gene has CDR1 SGHRS and CDR2 YFSETQ. V was pared by 4 bases and J by 1 base, with 12 bases between. This CDR3 is CASSPPTLSGANVLTF. The CDR3 DNA sequence: TGCGCCAGCAGCCCCCCTACCTTATCTGGGGCCAACGTCCTGACTTTC.

In this sample, this clonotype turned up a few times. This chain joins TRBV7-8 and TRBJ2-2, with D perhaps TRBD1 (6 bases). Germline V CDR1 and CDR2: SGHVS, FQNEAQ. V was shortened by 5 bases and J by 0 bases, with 13 bases between the two germline ends. The CDR3 extends over 16 amino acids. The CDR3: CASSARQATNTGELFF. CDR3 nucleotide sequence: TGTGCCAGCAGCGCTCGACAGGCCACGAACACCGGGGAGCTGTTTTTT.

The rearrangement joins TRBV3-1 to TRBJ2-6, with 10 bases fitting TRBD1. The V gene end was trimmed by 7 bases and the J gene end by 2 bases; junction bases not matched to a gene: 11. Germline values: CDR1 LGHDT, CDR2 YNNKEL (reference sequence). This CDR3 spans 18 amino acids. CDR3 bases: TGTGCCAGCAATATTTGGGGACAGGGGAACCCTGGGGCCAACGTCCTGACTTTC. It is translated as CASNIWGQGNPGANVLTF.

The chain joins TRBV18 to TRBJ2-7; D gene ambiguous. CDR3 size: 14 residues. Germline CDR1 reads KGHSH; CDR2 reads LQKENI. Trimming removed 0 bases from V and 0 bases from J, with 6 bases in between. CDR3 coding DNA: TGTGCCAGCTCACCACCGGCAAACTCCTACGAGCAGTACTTC. It encodes CASSPPANSYEQYF. Filled out from reference TRBV18 and TRBJ2-7, the complete variable domain reads NAGVMQNPRHLVRRRGQEARLRCSPMKGHSHVYWYRQLPEEGLKFMVYLQKENIIDESGMPKERFSAEFPKEGPSILRIQQVVRGDSAAYFCASSPPANSYEQYFGPGTRLTVT.

The V and J genes are TRBV11-2 and TRBJ2-1; a possible D gene is TRBD2 (6 bases). The length of the CDR3 is 15 residues. The ends were cut back, 4 bases at V and 7 bases at J, with 17 bases in the middle. Germline CDR1 is SGHAT and CDR2 is FQNNGV. The DNA of the CDR3 is TGTGCCAGCAGCTCCCTCAAGGAGGGGCTGAATGAGCAGTTCTTC. It encodes CASSSLKEGLNEQFF. The full variable domain, completed using reference TRBV11-2 and TRBJ2-1, is EAGVAQSPRYKIIEKRQSVAFWCNPISGHATLYWYQQILGQGPKLLIQFQNNGVVDDSQLPKDRFSAERLKGVDSTLKIQPAKLEDSAVYLCASSSLKEGLNEQFFGPGTRLTVL.

There are a few counts of this clonotype. The chain has TRBV6-5 and TRBJ2-7; D is tentatively TRBD1 or TRBD2 (5 bases each). Between the trimmed V and J ends, which lost 4 bases and 3 bases, there was a span of 13 bases. This CDR3 has 14 amino acids. Per germline, CDR1 MNHEY and CDR2 SVGAGI. The CDR3 DNA follows: TGTGCCAGCAGTTTCACTAGGGGTTACTACGAGCAGTACTTC. The encoded protein is CASSFTRGYYEQYF.

The chain couples TRBV18 to TRBJ2-7; no clear D gene. The CDR3 length is 13 residues. Trimming pared 0 bases from V and 3 bases from J, leaving 6 bases between. CDR1 is KGHSH, CDR2 LQKENI, per germline. CDR3 DNA: TGTGCCAGCTCACCACCCCAGGACTACGAGCAGTACTTC. It codes for CASSPPQDYEQYF.

This clonotype was recorded a few times. J is TRBJ2-5 and V is TRBV12-3 or TRBV12-4; D remains ambiguous. V shed 6 bases and J shed 3 bases, with 8 bases lying between them. The CDR3 has 12 residues. The CDR3 protein is CASSPEKETQYF. The CDR3 region has the DNA TGTGCCAGCAGCCCAGAAAAAGAGACCCAGTACTTC.

This clonotype showed up many times. The V gene is TRBV6-4, the J gene TRBJ2-2; 7 bases align to TRBD1. V was clipped by 0 bases and J by 2 bases; unmatched bases: 0. Germline V gene data show CDR1 as MRHNA and CDR2 as SNTAGT. The CDR3 contains 15 residues. The CDR3 sequence is CASSDSGGNTGELFF. The CDR3 coding sequence is TGTGCCAGCAGTGACTCAGGGGGCAACACCGGGGAGCTGTTTTTT.

This clonotype was observed a handful of times. For the CDR3, the DNA is TGCAGCGTTGACGAGCGGGGGCTAAGGGACGCTGAGCAGTTCTTC. Protein: CSVDERGLRDAEQFF. The chain has TRBV29-1 and TRBJ2-1; 8 positions agree with TRBD2. This CDR3 comprises 15 residues. With 3 bases clipped from V and 9 bases from J, the junction kept 13 bases outside the gene matches. In germline, CDR1 is SQVTM, CDR2 ANQGSEA.

The V call is TRBV6-1, the J call TRBJ1-1; no clear D. Trimming took 7 bases from V and 5 from J, leaving 14 bases between them. In germline, CDR1 is MNHNS, CDR2 SASEGT. CDR3 length: 13 amino acids. CDR3 residues: CASIKGGSTEAFF. CDR3 DNA sequence: TGTGCCAGCATCAAGGGCGGGTCAACTGAAGCTTTCTTT.

This clonotype was detected ten times or more. The genes are TRBV20-1 and TRBJ2-1; possibly TRBD1 for D (5 bases). Per germline, CDR1 DFQATT and CDR2 SNEGSKA (reference sequence). The V and J ends lost 3 bases and 3 bases respectively, with 12 bases between them. The CDR3 loop spans 14 amino acids. The CDR3 sequence: CSASDSPNYNEQFF. DNA of the CDR3: TGCAGTGCTAGCGACAGCCCGAACTACAATGAGCAGTTCTTC.

The rearrangement joins TRBV7-9 to TRBJ2-7; D perhaps matches TRBD2 (6 bases). Germline CDR1 and CDR2: SEHNR and FQNEAQ (reference sequence). V lost 5 bases and J 2 bases, leaving 16 bases between the germline ends. The CDR3 runs 15 residues. In DNA, the CDR3 is TGTGCCAGCAGCCCAGCCCGACTAGTCCCCTACGAGCAGTACTTC. Its translation: CASSPARLVPYEQYF.

This chain connects TRBV12-3 or TRBV12-4 to TRBJ2-3, with a tentative D call TRBD1 (6 bases). This CDR3 region has 15 residues. Trimming removed 8 bases at V and 3 bases at J, with 18 bases between. The CDR3 sequence is CASANREKGTDTQYF. Written as DNA, the CDR3 is TGTGCCAGCGCGAACAGGGAAAAGGGGACAGATACGCAGTATTTT.